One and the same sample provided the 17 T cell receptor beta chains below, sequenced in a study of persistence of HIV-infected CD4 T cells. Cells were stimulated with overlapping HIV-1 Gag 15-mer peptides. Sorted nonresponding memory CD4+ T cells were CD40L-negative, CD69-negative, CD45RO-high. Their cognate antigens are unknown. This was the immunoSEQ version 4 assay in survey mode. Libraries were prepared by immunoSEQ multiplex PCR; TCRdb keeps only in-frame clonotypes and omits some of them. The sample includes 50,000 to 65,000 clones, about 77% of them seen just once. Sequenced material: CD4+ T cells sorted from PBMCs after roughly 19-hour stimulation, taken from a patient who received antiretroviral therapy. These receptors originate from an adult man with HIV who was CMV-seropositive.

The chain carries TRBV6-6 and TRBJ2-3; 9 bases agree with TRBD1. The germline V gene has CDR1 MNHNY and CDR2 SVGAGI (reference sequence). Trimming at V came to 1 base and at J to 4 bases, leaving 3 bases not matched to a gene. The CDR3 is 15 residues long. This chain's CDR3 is CASSYLGQGSDTQYF. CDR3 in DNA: TGTGCCAGCAGTTACTTGGGACAGGGCTCAGATACGCAGTATTTT.

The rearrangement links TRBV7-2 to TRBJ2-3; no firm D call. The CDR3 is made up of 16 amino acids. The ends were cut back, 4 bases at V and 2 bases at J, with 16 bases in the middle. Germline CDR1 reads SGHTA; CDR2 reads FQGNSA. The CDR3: CASSSPGIGITDTQYF. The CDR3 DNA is TGTGCCAGCAGCTCGCCGGGTATAGGGATCACAGATACGCAGTATTTT.

The CDR3 loop reads CASSLYGSGKNTEAFF. The CDR3, as DNA: TGTGCCAGCAGTTTATACGGGTCAGGGAAGAACACTGAAGCTTTCTTT. This chain uses TRBV6-5 with TRBJ1-1; a weak D match, TRBD1 (5 bases). Germline V gene lookup returns CDR1 MNHEY and CDR2 SVGAGI. V was cut by 4 bases and J by 1 base, with 16 bases left in between. The CDR3 is made up of 16 amino acids.

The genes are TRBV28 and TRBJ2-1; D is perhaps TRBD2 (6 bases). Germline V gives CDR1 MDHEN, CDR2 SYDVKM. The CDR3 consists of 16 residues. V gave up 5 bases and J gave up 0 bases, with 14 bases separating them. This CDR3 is CASSPTRESSYNEQFF. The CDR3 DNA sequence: TGTGCCAGCAGTCCAACCCGGGAGAGCTCCTACAATGAGCAGTTCTTC.

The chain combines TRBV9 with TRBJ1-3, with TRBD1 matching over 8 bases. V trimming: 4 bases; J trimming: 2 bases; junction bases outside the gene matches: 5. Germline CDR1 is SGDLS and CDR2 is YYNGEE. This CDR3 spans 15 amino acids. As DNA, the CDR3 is TGTGCCAGCAGCTTCGGGGACAGGCCTGGAAACACCATATATTTT. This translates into CASSFGDRPGNTIYF.

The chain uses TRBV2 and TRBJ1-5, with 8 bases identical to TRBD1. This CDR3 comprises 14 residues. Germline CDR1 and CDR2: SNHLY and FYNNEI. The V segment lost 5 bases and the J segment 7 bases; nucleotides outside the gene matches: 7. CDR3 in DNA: TGTGCCAGCAGTTATCAGGGGGCAGAACAGCCCCAGCATTTT. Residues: CASSYQGAEQPQHF.

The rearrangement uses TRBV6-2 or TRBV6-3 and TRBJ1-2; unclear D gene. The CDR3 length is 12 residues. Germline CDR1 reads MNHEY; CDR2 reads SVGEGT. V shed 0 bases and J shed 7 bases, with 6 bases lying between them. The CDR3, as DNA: TGTGCCAGCAGTTACTCTTCCGGTGGCTACACCTTC. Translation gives CASSYSSGGYTF.

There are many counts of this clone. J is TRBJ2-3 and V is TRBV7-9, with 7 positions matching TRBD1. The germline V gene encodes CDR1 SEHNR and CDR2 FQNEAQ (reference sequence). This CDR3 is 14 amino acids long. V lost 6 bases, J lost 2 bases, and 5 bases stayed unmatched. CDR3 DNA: TGTGCCAGCAGGGATACAGGGGACACAGATACGCAGTATTTT. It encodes CASRDTGDTDTQYF.

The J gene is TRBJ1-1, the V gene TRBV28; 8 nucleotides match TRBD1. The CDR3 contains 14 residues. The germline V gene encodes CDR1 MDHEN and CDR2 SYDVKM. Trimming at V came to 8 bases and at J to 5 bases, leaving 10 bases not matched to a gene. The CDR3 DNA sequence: TGTGCCAGCTGTACAGGGGGGAGCGGGACTGAAGCTTTCTTT. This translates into CASCTGGSGTEAFF. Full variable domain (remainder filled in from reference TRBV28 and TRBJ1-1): DVKVTQSSRYLVKRTGEKVFLECVQDMDHENMFWYRQDPGLGLRLIYFSYDVKMKEKGDIPEGYSVSREKKERFSLILESASTNQTSMYLCASCTGGSGTEAFFGQGTRLTVV.

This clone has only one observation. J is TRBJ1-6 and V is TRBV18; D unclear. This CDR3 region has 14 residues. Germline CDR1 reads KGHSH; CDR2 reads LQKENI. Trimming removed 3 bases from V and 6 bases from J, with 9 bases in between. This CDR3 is CASSPPAFNSPLHF. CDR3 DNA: TGTGCCAGCTCACCTCCAGCTTTTAATTCACCCCTCCACTTT. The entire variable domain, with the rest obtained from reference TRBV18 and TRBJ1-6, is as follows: NAGVMQNPRHLVRRRGQEARLRCSPMKGHSHVYWYRQLPEEGLKFMVYLQKENIIDESGMPKERFSAEFPKEGPSILRIQQVVRGDSAAYFCASSPPAFNSPLHFGNGTRLTVT.

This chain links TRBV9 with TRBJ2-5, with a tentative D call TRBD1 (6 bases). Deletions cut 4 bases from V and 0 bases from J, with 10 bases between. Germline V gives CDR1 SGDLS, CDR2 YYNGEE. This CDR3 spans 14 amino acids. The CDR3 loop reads CASSSRQDQETQYF. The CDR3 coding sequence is TGTGCCAGCAGCTCTCGACAGGACCAAGAGACCCAGTACTTC.

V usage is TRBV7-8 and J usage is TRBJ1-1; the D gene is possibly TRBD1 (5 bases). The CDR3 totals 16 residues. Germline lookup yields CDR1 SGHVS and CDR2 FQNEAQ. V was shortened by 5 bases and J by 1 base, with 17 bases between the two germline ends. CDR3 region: CASSAHRGVQNTEAFF. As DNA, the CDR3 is TGTGCCAGCAGCGCCCACAGAGGGGTCCAGAACACTGAAGCTTTCTTT.

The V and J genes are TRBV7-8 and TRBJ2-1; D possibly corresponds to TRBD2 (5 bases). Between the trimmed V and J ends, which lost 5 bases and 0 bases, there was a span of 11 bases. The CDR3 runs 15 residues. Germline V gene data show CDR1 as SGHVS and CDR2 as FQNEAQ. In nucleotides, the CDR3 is TGTGCCAGCAGCGCCACCGGAGGCTCCTACAATGAGCAGTTCTTC. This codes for CASSATGGSYNEQFF.

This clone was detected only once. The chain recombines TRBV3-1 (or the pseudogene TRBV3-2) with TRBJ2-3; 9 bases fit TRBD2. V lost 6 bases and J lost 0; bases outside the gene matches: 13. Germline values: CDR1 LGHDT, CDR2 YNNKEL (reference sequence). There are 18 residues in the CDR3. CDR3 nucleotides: TGTGCCAGCAGACCCGCACGACTAGCGGAGACTAGCACAGATACGCAGTATTTT. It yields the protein CASRPARLAETSTDTQYF.

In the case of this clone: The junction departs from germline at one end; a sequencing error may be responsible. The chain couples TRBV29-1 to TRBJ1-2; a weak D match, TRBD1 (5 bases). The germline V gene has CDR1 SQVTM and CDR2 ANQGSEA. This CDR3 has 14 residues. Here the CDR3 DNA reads TGCAGCGTCCCAGGACTCCTCAGGGACTACGGCTACACCTTC. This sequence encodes CSVPGLLRDYGYTF. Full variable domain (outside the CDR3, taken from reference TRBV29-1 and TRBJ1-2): SAVISQKPSRDICQRGTSLTIQCQVDSQVTMMFWYRQQPGQSLTLIATANQGSEATYESGFVIDKFPISRPNLTFSTLTVSNMSPEDSSIYLCSVPGLLRDYGYTFGSGTRLTVV.

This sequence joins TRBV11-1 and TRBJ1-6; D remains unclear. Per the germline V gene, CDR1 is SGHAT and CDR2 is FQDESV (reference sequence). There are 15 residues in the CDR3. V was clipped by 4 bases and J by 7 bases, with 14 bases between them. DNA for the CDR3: TGTGCCAGCAGCTACGCGCTCGGGCGGAATTCACCCCTCCACTTT. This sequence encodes CASSYALGRNSPLHF.

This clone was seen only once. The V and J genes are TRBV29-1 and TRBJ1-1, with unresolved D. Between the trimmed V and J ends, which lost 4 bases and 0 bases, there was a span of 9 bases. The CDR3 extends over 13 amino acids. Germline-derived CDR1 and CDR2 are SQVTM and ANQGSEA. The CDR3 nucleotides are TGCAGCGTTGTCGCGACGGTGAACACTGAAGCTTTCTTT. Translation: CSVVATVNTEAFF.